The present T cell receptor beta chain was sequenced within a study of identical twins. TCRdb called the 5' RACE reads again in MiXCR, with one record for every CDR3 protein. This sample has hundreds of thousands of distinct CDR3 sequences, with 9% to 15% found just once. This clonotype was picked up a small number of times. The CDR3 is made up of 14 amino acids. The V end was cut by 6 bases, the J end by 6 bases, with 15 bases between. Germline CDR1 reads MNHEY; CDR2 reads SVGAGI. These data were also reused for a study on yellow fever vaccine responses in identical twins.

This chain joins TRBV6-5 and TRBJ2-1; no definite D call. The sequence was collected from a woman between 18 and 29 years old in good health. Sequenced material: PBMCs. The DNA of the CDR3 is TGTGCCAGCAGCTTACAAGGATTCTCCAATGAGCAGTTCTTC. Protein product: CASSLQGFSNEQFF.